These T cell receptor beta chains were read from a single sample in a study of control samples from healthy donors and cancer patients. The data were produced by immunoSEQ multiplex PCR, yet TCRdb's version contains in-frame clones alone and is incomplete. The sample contains approximately 82,000 clones, more than 75% of which appear only once. Sequenced sample: blood. The source is a man over 45 in good health. CDR3s leave out the opening cysteine and the closing phenylalanine or tryptophan. Fields, in order: J gene, V gene, CDR3 protein.

>TRBJ2-3|TRBV6-5
ASSYGGTSTDTQY
>TRBJ2-1|TRBV5-1
ASTPSGGYNEQF
>TRBJ2-3|TRBV3-1/TRBV3-2
ASSPGPRTQY
>TRBJ1-2|TRBV6-6
ASSSDRIYGYT
>TRBJ1-2|TRBV2
ASTPRFGLNPEGYT
>TRBJ2-7|TRBV29-1
SVDQSGTGGSYEQY
>TRBJ2-1|TRBV27
ASRPVTSGNEQF
>TRBJ1-3|TRBV3-1/TRBV3-2
ASSRDYRGSSGNTIY
>TRBJ1-1|TRBV2
ASTQGGMNTEAF
>TRBJ1-2|TRBV5-6
ASSILQGGQVYGYT
>TRBJ1-2|TRBV10-3
AINPRDRGIGGYT
>TRBJ2-7|TRBV11-2
ASSPQAGGGLRWD
>TRBJ1-3|TRBV19
ASSIGDRGSSGNTIY
>TRBJ2-1|TRBV9
ASSSQLLADNEQF
>TRBJ2-5|TRBV7-9
ASSLTGRPEETQY
>TRBJ2-2|TRBV5-5
ASSFGRNWDGELF
>TRBJ1-6|TRBV5-5
ASSLYDSSSYNSPLH
>TRBJ2-7|TRBV10-2
ASSPDFTYEQY
>TRBJ2-5|TRBV2
ASSDPRGRGGETQY
>TRBJ2-5|TRBV3-1/TRBV3-2
ASSQSDSPQETQY
>TRBJ2-1|TRBV21-1
ASSIRSGGKSYNEQF
>TRBJ1-1|TRBV10-3
AISWDRESTEAF
>TRBJ2-3|TRBV13
ASEIAVTDTQY
>TRBJ2-6|TRBV5-1
ASSEGQSSSGANVLT
>TRBJ1-6|TRBV4-1
ASSQFLVSPLH
>TRBJ2-1|TRBV5-4
ASSLGLAGSYNEQF
>TRBJ2-3|TRBV9
ASSTGSAYGTQY
>TRBJ1-1|TRBV29-1
SVPTGENTEAF
>TRBJ2-5|TRBV20-1
SAFPAETQY
>TRBJ1-1|TRBV4-3
ASRPKSQGFVNTEAF
>TRBJ2-7|TRBV7-9
ASSHFEGPTAYEQY
>TRBJ2-2|TRBV7-6
ASSSGLAGINTGELF
>TRBJ2-2|TRBV24-1
ATSRAMNGELF
>TRBJ1-6|TRBV9
ASSVGDRGGSPLH
>TRBJ2-3|TRBV6-4
ASSELEGGGTDTQY
>TRBJ2-3|TRBV27
ASSLRLYTDTQY
>TRBJ1-3|TRBV5-1
ACSPEGPHSGNTIY
>TRBJ2-5|TRBV29-1
SVEDWAYLSLGTPMLAQY
>TRBJ2-7|TRBV27
ASKKQGAGYEQY
>TRBJ1-5|TRBV7-2
ASSLAGDSNQPQH
>TRBJ1-1|TRBV14
ASSLPRGGHTEAF
>TRBJ2-7|TRBV6-5
ASSPDRDRVNEQY
>TRBJ1-1|TRBV14
ASSQDGTIVEAF
>TRBJ2-3|TRBV2
ASTLLASSTDTQY
>TRBJ2-7|TRBV11-2
ASSLGGLAGVGYEQY
>TRBJ1-1|TRBV6-4
ASSTTAGNKNTEAF
>TRBJ1-1|TRBV18
ASSRDSYMNTEAF
>TRBJ1-3|TRBV5-4
ASSSRNPSGNTIY
>TRBJ1-2|TRBV19
ASSTRDSLYGYT
>TRBJ2-7|TRBV5-1
ASSPGGAGSYEQY
>TRBJ1-5|TRBV7-8
ASSLSIGSNQPQH
>TRBJ1-5|TRBV5-1
ASSREGTGQPQH
>TRBJ1-6|TRBV6-1
ASSETGTGGGSPLH
>TRBJ2-2|TRBV28
ASSLDRGASGELF